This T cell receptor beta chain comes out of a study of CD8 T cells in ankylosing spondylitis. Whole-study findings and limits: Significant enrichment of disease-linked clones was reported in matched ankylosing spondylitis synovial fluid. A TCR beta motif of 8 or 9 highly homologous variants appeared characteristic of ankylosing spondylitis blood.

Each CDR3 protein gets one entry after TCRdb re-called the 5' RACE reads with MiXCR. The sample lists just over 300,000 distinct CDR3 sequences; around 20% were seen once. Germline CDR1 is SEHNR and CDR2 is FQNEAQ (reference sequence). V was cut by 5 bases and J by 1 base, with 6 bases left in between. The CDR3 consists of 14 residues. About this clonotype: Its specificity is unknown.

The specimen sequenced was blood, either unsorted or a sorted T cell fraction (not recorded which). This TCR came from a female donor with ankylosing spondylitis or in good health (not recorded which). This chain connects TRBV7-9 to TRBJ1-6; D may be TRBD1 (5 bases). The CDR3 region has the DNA TGTGCCAGCAGCCGACAGTCCTATAATTCACCCCTCCACTTT. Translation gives CASSRQSYNSPLHF.